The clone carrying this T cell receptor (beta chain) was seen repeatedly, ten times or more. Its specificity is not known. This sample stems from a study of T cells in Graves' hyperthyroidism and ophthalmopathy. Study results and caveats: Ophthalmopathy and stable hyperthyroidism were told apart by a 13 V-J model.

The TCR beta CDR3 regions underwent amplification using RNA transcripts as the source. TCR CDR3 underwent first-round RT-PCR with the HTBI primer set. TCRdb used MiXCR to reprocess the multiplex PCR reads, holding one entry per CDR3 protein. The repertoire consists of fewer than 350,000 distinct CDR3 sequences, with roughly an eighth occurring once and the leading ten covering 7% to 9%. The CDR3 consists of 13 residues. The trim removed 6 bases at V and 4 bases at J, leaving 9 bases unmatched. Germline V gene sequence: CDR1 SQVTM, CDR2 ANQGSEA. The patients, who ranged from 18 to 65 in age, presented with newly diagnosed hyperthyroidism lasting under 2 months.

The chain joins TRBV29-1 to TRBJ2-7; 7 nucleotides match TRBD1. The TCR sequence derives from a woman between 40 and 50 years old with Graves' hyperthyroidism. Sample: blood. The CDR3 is CSVVGQLSYEQYF. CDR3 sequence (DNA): TGCAGCGTGGTGGGACAGTTGAGTTACGAGCAGTACTTC.